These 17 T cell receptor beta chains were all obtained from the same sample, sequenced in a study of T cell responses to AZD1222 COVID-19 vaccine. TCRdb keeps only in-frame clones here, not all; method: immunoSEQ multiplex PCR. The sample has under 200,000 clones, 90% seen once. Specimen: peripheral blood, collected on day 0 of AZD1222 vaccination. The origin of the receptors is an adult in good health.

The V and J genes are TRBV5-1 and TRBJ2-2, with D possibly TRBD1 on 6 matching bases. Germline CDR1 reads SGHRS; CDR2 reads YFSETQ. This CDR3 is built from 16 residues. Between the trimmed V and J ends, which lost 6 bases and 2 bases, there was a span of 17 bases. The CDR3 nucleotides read TGCGCCAGCAAGCTCGGGCAGGGGTCCAACACCGGGGAGCTGTTTTTT. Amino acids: CASKLGQGSNTGELFF.

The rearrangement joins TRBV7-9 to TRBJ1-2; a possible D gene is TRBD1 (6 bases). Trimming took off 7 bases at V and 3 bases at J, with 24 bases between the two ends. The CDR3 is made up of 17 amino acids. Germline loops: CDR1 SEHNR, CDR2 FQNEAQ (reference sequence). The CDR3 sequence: CASTKKGAGVAYYGYTF. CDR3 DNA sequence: TGTGCCAGCACCAAAAAAGGGGCAGGGGTAGCTTACTATGGCTACACCTTC.

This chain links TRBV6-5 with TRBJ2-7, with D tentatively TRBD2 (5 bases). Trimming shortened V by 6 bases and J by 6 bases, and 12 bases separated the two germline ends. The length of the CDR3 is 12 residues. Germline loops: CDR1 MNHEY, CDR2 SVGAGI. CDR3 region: CASRAGVAEQYF. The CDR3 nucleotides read TGTGCCAGCAGGGCGGGTGTGGCCGAGCAGTACTTC.

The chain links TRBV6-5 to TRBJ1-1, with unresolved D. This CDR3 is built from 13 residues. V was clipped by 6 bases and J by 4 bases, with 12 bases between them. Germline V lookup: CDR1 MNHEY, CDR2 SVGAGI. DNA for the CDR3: TGTGCCAGCAGGTGGGATTCCGGCACTGAAGCTTTCTTT. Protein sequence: CASRWDSGTEAFF.

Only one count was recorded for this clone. The CDR3 loop is CASSPRQAAKPQHF. For the CDR3, the DNA is TGTGCCAGCAGCCCTAGACAGGCCGCAAAGCCCCAGCATTTT. The chain has TRBV2 and TRBJ1-5; D is possibly TRBD1 (6 bases). The CDR3 totals 14 residues. In germline, CDR1 is SNHLY, CDR2 FYNNEI. Trimming pared 6 bases from V and 8 bases from J, leaving 17 bases between.

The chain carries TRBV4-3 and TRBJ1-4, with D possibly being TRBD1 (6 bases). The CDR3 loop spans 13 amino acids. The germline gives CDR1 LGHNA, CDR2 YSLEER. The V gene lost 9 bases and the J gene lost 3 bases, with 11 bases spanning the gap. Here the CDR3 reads CASGDTPNEKLFF. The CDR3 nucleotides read TGCGCCAGTGGGGACACCCCTAATGAAAAACTGTTTTTT.

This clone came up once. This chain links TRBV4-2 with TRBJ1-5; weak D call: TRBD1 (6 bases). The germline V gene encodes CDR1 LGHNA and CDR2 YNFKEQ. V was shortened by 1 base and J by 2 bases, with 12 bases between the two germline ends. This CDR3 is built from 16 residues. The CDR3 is CASSQVWGQGNQPQHF. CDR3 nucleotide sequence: TGTGCCAGCAGCCAAGTATGGGGGCAGGGCAATCAGCCCCAGCATTTT.

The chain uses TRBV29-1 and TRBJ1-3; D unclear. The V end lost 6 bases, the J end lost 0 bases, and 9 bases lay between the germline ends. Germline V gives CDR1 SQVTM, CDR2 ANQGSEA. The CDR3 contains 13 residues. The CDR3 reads CSVRLSSGNTIYF. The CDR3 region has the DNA TGCAGCGTGAGACTGAGCTCTGGAAACACCATATATTTT.

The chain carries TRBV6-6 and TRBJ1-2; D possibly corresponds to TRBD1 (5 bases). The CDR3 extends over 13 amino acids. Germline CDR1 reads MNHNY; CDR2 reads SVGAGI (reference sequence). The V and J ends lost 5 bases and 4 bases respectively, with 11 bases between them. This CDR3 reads CASSQRDAYGYTF. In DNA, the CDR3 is TGTGCCAGCAGTCAACGGGACGCCTATGGCTACACCTTC.

The CDR3 reads CASSFTTGLGNTIYF. The CDR3 DNA reads TGCGCCAGCAGCTTTACAACAGGCCTTGGAAACACCATATATTTT. This sequence joins TRBV5-1 and TRBJ1-3; TRBD1 is a possible D gene (5 bases). Germline loops: CDR1 SGHRS, CDR2 YFSETQ. V lost 2 bases and J 3 bases, leaving 12 bases between the germline ends. CDR3 size: 15 residues.

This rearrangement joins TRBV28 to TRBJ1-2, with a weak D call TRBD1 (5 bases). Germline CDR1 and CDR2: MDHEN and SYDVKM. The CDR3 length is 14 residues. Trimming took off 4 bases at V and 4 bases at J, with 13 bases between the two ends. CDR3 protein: CASSSTGTIYGYTF. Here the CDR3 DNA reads TGTGCCAGCAGTTCGACCGGGACCATCTATGGCTACACCTTC.

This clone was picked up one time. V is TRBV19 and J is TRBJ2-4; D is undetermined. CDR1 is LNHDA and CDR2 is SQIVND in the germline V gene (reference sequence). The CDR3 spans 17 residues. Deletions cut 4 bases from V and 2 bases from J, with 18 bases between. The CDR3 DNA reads TGTGCCAGTAGTACCCGGACGGACGGTCTTTCCAAAAACATTCAGTACTTC. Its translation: CASSTRTDGLSKNIQYF.

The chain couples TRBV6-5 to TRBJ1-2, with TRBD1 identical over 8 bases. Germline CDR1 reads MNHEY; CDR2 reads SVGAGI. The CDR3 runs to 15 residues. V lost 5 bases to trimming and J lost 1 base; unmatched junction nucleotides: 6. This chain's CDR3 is CASSNDRGLNYGYTF. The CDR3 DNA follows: TGTGCCAGCAGTAACGACAGGGGACTTAACTATGGCTACACCTTC.

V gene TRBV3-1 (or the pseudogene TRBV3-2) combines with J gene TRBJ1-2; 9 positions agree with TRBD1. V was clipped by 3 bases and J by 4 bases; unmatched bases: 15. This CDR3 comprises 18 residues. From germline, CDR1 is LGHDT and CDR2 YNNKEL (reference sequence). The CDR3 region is CASSQSTGTGTLAYGYTF. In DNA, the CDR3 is TGTGCCAGCAGCCAGTCTACCGGGACAGGGACCCTCGCCTATGGCTACACCTTC.

The CDR3 sequence is CSASRAELGNTEAFF. The CDR3 nucleotides read TGCAGTGCTAGTAGGGCCGAACTTGGGAACACTGAAGCTTTCTTT. The chain carries TRBV20-1 and TRBJ1-1; no reliable D call. The CDR3 sequence is 15 residues long. Trimming stripped 3 bases from V and 1 base from J, with 15 bases between. Germline V gene data show CDR1 as DFQATT and CDR2 as SNEGSKA (reference sequence).

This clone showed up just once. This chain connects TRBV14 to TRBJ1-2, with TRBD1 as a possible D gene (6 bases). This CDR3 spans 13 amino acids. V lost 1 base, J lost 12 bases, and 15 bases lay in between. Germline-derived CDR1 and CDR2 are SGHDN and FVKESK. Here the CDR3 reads CASSQGQGWENTF. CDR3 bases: TGTGCCAGCAGCCAAGGCCAGGGGTGGGAGAACACCTTC.

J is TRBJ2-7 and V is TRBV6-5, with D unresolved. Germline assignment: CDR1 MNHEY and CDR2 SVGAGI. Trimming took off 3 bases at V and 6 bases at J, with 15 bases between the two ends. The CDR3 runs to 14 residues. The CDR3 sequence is CASSYLSGVSEQYF. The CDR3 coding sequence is TGTGCCAGCAGTTATTTGTCAGGAGTGAGCGAGCAGTACTTC.